A selection of T cell receptor beta chains follows, all from one sample in a study of PD-1 blockade in mismatch repair-deficient tumors. Data came from immunoSEQ multiplex PCR; TCRdb stores just in-frame clones and leaves some out. The sample carries tens of thousands of clones, about four fifths recorded once. Source: peripheral blood, taken 44 weeks after starting pembrolizumab. These receptors came from an adult with mismatch repair-deficient cancer. Both conserved end residues are part of each CDR3. A D gene is named only where the DNA matches it firmly. Not all rows give a size; the values are once, few, many and, for expanded clones, a class.

cdr3_aa	cdr3_nt	d_call	v_call	j_call	cdr3_length	clone_size
CASSVTGTPNQPQHF	TGTGCCAGCAGCGTAACAGGGACCCCCAATCAGCCCCAGCATTTT	.	TRBV9	TRBJ1-5	15	.
CASSPGTATTNEKLFF	TGTGCCAGCTCGCCTGGGACAGCGACAACTAATGAAAAACTGTTTTTT	TRBD1	TRBV18	TRBJ1-4	16	.
CASTQARSSGNTIYF	TGTGCCAGTACCCAAGCTCGGAGCTCTGGAAACACCATATATTTT	.	TRBV19	TRBJ1-3	15	.
CASSQDLGYEQYF	TGCGCCAGCAGCCAAGATCTTGGGTACGAGCAGTACTTC	.	TRBV4-3	TRBJ2-7	13	.
CASGTSSYNEQFF	TGTGCCAGTGGGACTAGCAGCTACAATGAGCAGTTCTTC	TRBD2	TRBV19	TRBJ2-1	13	few
CASSFGTGGDGYTF	TGTGCCAGCAGCTTTGGGACAGGGGGCGATGGCTACACCTTC	TRBD1	TRBV7-8	TRBJ1-2	14	few
CASSERETGIQYF	TGTGCCAGCAGTGAAAGGGAGACGGGCATTCAGTACTTC	.	TRBV6-1	TRBJ2-4	13	few
CSVPQDSRAFF	TGCAGCGTGCCCCAGGACAGTCGAGCTTTCTTT	.	TRBV29-1	TRBJ1-1	11	few
CASSTETWGGFQHF	TGTGCCAGCAGTACTGAGACATGGGGTGGGTTCCAGCATTTT	.	TRBV6-6	TRBJ1-5	14	.
CASSDDPGQGYGYTF	TGTGCCAGCAGTGACGACCCGGGACAGGGTTATGGCTACACCTTC	TRBD1	TRBV2	TRBJ1-2	15	.
CAISADRVGEKLFF	TGTGCCATCAGTGCAGACAGGGTCGGGGAAAAACTGTTTTTT	TRBD1	TRBV10-3	TRBJ1-4	14	.
CASSLVSWGYGNTEAFF	TGTGCCAGCAGCTTAGTATCATGGGGCTATGGGAACACTGAAGCTTTCTTT	.	TRBV7-8	TRBJ1-1	17	.
CASSVGPSSYEQYF	TGTGCCAGCAGCGTAGGGCCCAGCTCCTACGAGCAGTACTTC	.	TRBV9	TRBJ2-7	14	few
CASSHGRAANEKLFF	TGCGCCAGCAGCCATGGACGGGCAGCTAATGAAAAACTGTTTTTT	.	TRBV4-1	TRBJ1-4	15	.
CASSASTGRNEQYF	TGTGCCAGCAGTGCCTCGACAGGGCGCAACGAGCAGTACTTC	TRBD1	TRBV9	TRBJ2-7	14	.
CAWSDRRDTEAFF	TGTGCCTGGAGTGACAGGAGAGACACTGAAGCTTTCTTT	.	TRBV30	TRBJ1-1	13	.
CASSESKGSTKKSYEQYF	TGTGCCAGCAGTGAATCAAAAGGCAGTACCAAGAAGTCCTACGAGCAGTACTTC	.	TRBV25-1	TRBJ2-7	18	.
CASSPRESSDTQYF	TGTGCCAGCAGCCCCAGGGAGTCCTCAGATACGCAGTATTTT	.	TRBV7-9	TRBJ2-3	14	.
CASRRETGPNTEAFF	TGTGCCAGCAGAAGGGAGACAGGGCCGAACACTGAAGCTTTCTTT	TRBD1	TRBV2	TRBJ1-1	15	once
CASSSRSGRDEQYF	TGTGCCAGCAGCTCCCGTAGCGGGAGGGACGAGCAGTACTTC	TRBD2	TRBV5-6	TRBJ2-7	14	.
CASRPGNTGELFF	TGTGCCAGCAGACCTGGGAACACCGGGGAGCTGTTTTTT	.	TRBV6-6	TRBJ2-2	13	.
CASSSTDWFF	TGTGCCAGCAGTTCTACGGACTGGTTCTTC	.	TRBV25-1	TRBJ2-1	10	.
CASSSQNNEQFF	TGTGCCAGCAGCTCTCAGAACAATGAGCAGTTCTTC	.	TRBV5-6	TRBJ2-1	12	.
CASKNVLRTSGKSYEQYF	TGTGCCAGCAAGAACGTTCTAAGGACTAGCGGCAAGTCCTACGAGCAGTACTTC	TRBD2	TRBV28	TRBJ2-7	18	once
CASSLGGGRYEQYF	TGTGCCAGCAGCTTGGGCGGAGGAAGGTACGAGCAGTACTTC	.	TRBV13	TRBJ2-7	14	.
CATSRDLVTGAPNTEAFF	TGTGCCACCAGCAGAGATCTAGTCACAGGGGCCCCTAACACTGAAGCTTTCTTT	TRBD1	TRBV15	TRBJ1-1	18	.
CASSPTRGRNIF	TGTGCCAGCAGTCCAACACGGGGGCGGAATATCTTT	.	TRBV6-5	TRBJ1-1	12	few
CASSSPTGINTGELFF	TGCGCCAGCAGCTCCCCGACAGGGATTAACACCGGGGAGCTGTTTTTT	TRBD1	TRBV5-1	TRBJ2-2	16	.
CASSRLEGGTNEKLFF	TGTGCCAGCAGCAGACTAGAGGGGGGAACTAATGAAAAACTGTTTTTT	.	TRBV14	TRBJ1-4	16	.
CASTRGGTSVRNFYEQYF	TGCGCCAGCACGAGGGGAGGGACTAGCGTAAGGAACTTTTACGAGCAGTACTTC	TRBD2	TRBV5-1	TRBJ2-7	18	.
CASSRGVSTGELFF	TGTGCCAGCAGTCGAGGGGTTTCCACCGGGGAGCTGTTTTTT	.	TRBV6-5	TRBJ2-2	14	.
CASSLVRFVQMNTEAFF	TGTGCCAGCAGCTTAGTAAGGTTTGTTCAGATGAACACTGAAGCTTTCTTT	.	TRBV7-9	TRBJ1-1	17	.
CASSLGLAAGSETQYF	TGCGCCAGCAGCTTGGGGCTAGCGGCCGGTTCAGAGACCCAGTACTTC	TRBD2	TRBV5-1	TRBJ2-5	16	.
CASTHSNYGYTF	TGTGCCAGCACCCACAGCAACTATGGCTACACCTTC	.	TRBV6-6	TRBJ1-2	12	.
CASSSLGGRPGRGQYF	TGTGCCAGCAGTTCCCTAGGGGGCCGCCCGGGAAGGGGGCAGTACTTC	TRBD1	TRBV27	TRBJ2-7	16	.
CASSSYRGTEAFF	TGTGCCAGCAGCTCGTACCGGGGAACTGAAGCTTTCTTT	.	TRBV9	TRBJ1-1	13	.
CASSPGLASNEQFF	TGTGCCAGCAGCCCTGGACTAGCGAGCAATGAGCAGTTCTTC	TRBD2	TRBV7-3	TRBJ2-1	14	.
CASIEQGVEFVYGYTF	TGTGCCAGCATCGAGCAGGGGGTCGAATTTGTCTATGGCTACACCTTC	TRBD1	TRBV28	TRBJ1-2	16	few
CASRGRELAGELFF	TGTGCCAGCAGAGGGCGGGAGTTAGCCGGGGAGCTGTTTTTT	TRBD2	TRBV6-6	TRBJ2-2	14	.
CASSLYGESTEAFF	TGTGCCAGCAGTTTATACGGAGAGAGCACTGAAGCTTTCTTT	.	TRBV2	TRBJ1-1	14	.
CAISGTSGLAGLSDTQYF	TGTGCCATCAGTGGGACTTCGGGACTAGCGGGACTAAGCGATACGCAGTATTTT	TRBD2	TRBV10-3	TRBJ2-3	18	.
CASSPYEVYNQPQHF	TGTGCCAGCAGCCCCTATGAGGTTTACAATCAGCCCCAGCATTTT	.	TRBV7-8	TRBJ1-5	15	few
CAWSKGPQNIQYF	TGTGCCTGGAGTAAGGGCCCCCAAAACATTCAGTACTTC	.	TRBV30	TRBJ2-4	13	few
CATREARETGELFF	TGCGCCACCAGGGAGGCCCGGGAGACCGGGGAGCTGTTTTTT	.	TRBV5-1	TRBJ2-2	14	.
CASSMLASSGTDTQYF	TGTGCCAGTAGTATGTTAGCTAGCTCGGGCACAGATACGCAGTATTTT	.	TRBV19	TRBJ2-3	16	.
CASGFAPLAGGSYEQFF	TGTGCTAGTGGTTTCGCCCCACTAGCGGGAGGTTCCTATGAGCAGTTCTTC	TRBD2	TRBV12-5	TRBJ2-1	17	.
CASSLGGRGRAGDTQYF	TGTGCCAGCAGCTTAGGCGGACGCGGGAGGGCCGGAGATACGCAGTATTTT	TRBD2	TRBV11-3	TRBJ2-3	17	.
CASSGRERSYEQYF	TGTGCCAGCAGTGGGAGGGAGCGGTCCTACGAGCAGTACTTC	TRBD2	TRBV6-6	TRBJ2-7	14	.
CASSQRLVDEKLFF	TGCGCCAGCAGCCAGCGACTGGTAGACGAAAAACTGTTTTTT	.	TRBV4-1	TRBJ1-4	14	.
CASSPQPRTAIQYF	TGTGCCAGCAGTCCACAACCCCGGACAGCGATTCAGTACTTC	.	TRBV27	TRBJ2-4	14	.
CASSLATGRGAPQHF	TGTGCCAGCAGCTTAGCTACAGGTAGAGGAGCGCCCCAGCATTTT	.	TRBV7-2	TRBJ1-5	15	.
CASSWADTQYF	TGTGCCAGCAGTTGGGCCGATACGCAGTATTTT	.	TRBV6-6	TRBJ2-3	11	.
CASSLQGYTGELFF	TGCGCCAGCAGCTTGCAGGGCTACACCGGGGAGCTGTTTTTT	.	TRBV5-1	TRBJ2-2	14	once
CASSLGTSTYEQYF	TGTGCCAGCAGTTTGGGGACTTCGACCTACGAGCAGTACTTC	.	TRBV28	TRBJ2-7	14	.
CASSLRLAGAFSTETQYF	TGTGCCAGCAGTTTACGACTAGCGGGAGCCTTCTCCACGGAGACCCAGTACTTC	TRBD2	TRBV7-6	TRBJ2-5	18	.
CASSSTPGLAGAAYEQYF	TGCGCCAGCAGCTCGACCCCGGGACTAGCGGGGGCAGCTTACGAGCAGTACTTC	TRBD2	TRBV5-1	TRBJ2-7	18	few
CATGLAGVYEQYF	TGTGCCACGGGACTAGCGGGAGTCTACGAGCAGTACTTC	TRBD2	TRBV6-1	TRBJ2-7	13	.
CAWSGQTYGYTF	TGTGCCTGGAGTGGACAGACCTATGGCTACACCTTC	.	TRBV30	TRBJ1-2	12	.
CASSYQNRVPDGYTF	TGTGCCAGCAGTTACCAGAACAGAGTCCCAGATGGCTACACCTTC	.	TRBV6-6	TRBJ1-2	15	.